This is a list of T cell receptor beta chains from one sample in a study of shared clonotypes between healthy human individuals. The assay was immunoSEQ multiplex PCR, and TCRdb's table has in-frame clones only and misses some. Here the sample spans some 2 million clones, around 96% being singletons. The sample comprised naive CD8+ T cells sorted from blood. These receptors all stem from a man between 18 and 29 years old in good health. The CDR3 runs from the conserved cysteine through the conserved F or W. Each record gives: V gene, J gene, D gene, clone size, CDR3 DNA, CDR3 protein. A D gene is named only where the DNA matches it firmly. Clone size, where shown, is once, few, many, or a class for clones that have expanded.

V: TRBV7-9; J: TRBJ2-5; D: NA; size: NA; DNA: TGTGCCAGCAGCTTATCCTCCGGGACTCTGGGCCGGGAGACCCAGTACTTC; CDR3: CASSLSSGTLGRETQYF
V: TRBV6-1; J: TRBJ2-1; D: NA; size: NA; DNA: TGTGCCAGCAGTGAACACAGAATTAATGAGCAGTTCTTC; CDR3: CASSEHRINEQFF
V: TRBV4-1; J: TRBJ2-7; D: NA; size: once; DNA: TGCGCCAGCAGCCAGGACCTCTACGAGCAGTACTTC; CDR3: CASSQDLYEQYF
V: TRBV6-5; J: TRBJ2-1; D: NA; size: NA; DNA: TGTGCCCGCTACAGGGCACCCAATGAGCAGTTCTTC; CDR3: CARYRAPNEQFF
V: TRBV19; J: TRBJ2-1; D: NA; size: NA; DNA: TGTGCCAGTAGTATAGGGGAGTTGGATAATGAGCAGTTCTTC; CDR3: CASSIGELDNEQFF
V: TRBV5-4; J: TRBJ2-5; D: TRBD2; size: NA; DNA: TGTGCCAGCAGCTCGACTAGCGGGCAAGAGACCCAGTACTTC; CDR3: CASSSTSGQETQYF
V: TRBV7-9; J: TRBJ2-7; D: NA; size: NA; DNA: TGTGCCAGCAGCTTGGGAGCTGGCCAGGGGGGGGACGAGCAGTACTTC; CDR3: CASSLGAGQGGDEQYF
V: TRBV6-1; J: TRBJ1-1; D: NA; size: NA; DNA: TGTGCCAGCACCGGGGATGCGGCATGGAACACTGAAGCTTTCTTT; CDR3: CASTGDAAWNTEAFF
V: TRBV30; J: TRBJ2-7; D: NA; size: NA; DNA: TGTGCCGGATTGCTGGGCTACGAGCAGTACTTC; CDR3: CAGLLGYEQYF
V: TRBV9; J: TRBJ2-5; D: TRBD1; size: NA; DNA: TGTGCCAGCAGCGTAGCCGGGACAGGAGGAGAGACCCAGTACTTC; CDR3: CASSVAGTGGETQYF
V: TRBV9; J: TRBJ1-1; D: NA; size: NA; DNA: TGTGCCAGCAGCGCGTCCGGACAGAACACTGAAGCTTTCTTT; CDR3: CASSASGQNTEAFF
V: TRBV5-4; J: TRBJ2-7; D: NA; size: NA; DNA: TGTGCCAGCAGCCCCGGCGGAGTCTCCTACGAGCAGTACTTC; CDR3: CASSPGGVSYEQYF
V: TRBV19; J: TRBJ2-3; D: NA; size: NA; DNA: TGTGCCAGTAGTATCTCGGGAGGCACAGATACGCAGTATTTT; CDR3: CASSISGGTDTQYF
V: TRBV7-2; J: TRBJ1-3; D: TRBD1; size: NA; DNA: TGTGCCAGCAGCTTAGAGACAGGGGCCGGAAACACCATATATTTT; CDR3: CASSLETGAGNTIYF
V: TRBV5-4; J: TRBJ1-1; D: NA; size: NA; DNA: TGTGCCAGCAGCTTTAGGGGGTCGGACACTGAAGCTTTCTTT; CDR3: CASSFRGSDTEAFF
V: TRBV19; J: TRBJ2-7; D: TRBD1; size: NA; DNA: TGTGCCAGTAGTACGACAGGGATCTACGAGCAGTACTTC; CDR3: CASSTTGIYEQYF
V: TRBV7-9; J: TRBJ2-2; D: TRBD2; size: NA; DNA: TGTGCCAGCACCTTTCTACGGACTAGCGGGGGGGCCCCCACCGGGGAGCTGTTTTTT; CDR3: CASTFLRTSGGAPTGELFF
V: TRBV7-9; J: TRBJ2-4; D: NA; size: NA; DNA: TGTGCCAGCAGCTTATCAGCCAAAAACATTCAGTACTTC; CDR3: CASSLSAKNIQYF
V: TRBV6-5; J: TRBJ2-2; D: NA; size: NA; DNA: TGTGCCACCTCGGGACTTAGCGGCACCGGGGAGCTGTTTTTT; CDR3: CATSGLSGTGELFF
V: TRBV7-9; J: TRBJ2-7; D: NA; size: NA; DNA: TGTGCCAGCAGCTTTGTCTACGAGCAGTACTTC; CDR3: CASSFVYEQYF
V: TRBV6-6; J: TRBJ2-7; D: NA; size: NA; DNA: TGTGCCAGCAGCGGAGATACCTACGAGCAGTACTTC; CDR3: CASSGDTYEQYF
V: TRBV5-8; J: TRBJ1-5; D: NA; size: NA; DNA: TGTGCCAGCAGCGCGGGTGGTCAGCCCCAGCATTTT; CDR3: CASSAGGQPQHF
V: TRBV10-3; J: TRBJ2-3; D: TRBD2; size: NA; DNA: TGTGCCATCAGTGAGTCACTAGCGGGAGAACTAGATACGCAGTATTTT; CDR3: CAISESLAGELDTQYF
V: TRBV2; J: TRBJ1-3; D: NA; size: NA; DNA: TGTGCCAGCATAAGGGAACGGGACACCATATATTTT; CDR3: CASIRERDTIYF
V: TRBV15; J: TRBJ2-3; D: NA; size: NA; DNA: TGTGCCACCAGCAGAACATCCATCACAGATACGCAGTATTTT; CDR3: CATSRTSITDTQYF
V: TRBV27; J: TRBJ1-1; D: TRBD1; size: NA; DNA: TGTGCCAGCAGTTTACGGGACAGCAACACTGAAGCTTTCTTT; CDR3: CASSLRDSNTEAFF
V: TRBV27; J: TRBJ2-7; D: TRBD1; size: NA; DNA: TGTGCCAGCAGTGAGACAGGGACCTCCTACGAGCAGTACTTC; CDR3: CASSETGTSYEQYF
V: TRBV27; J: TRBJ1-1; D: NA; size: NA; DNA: TGTGCCAGCAGCCTAACAGCGAACACTGAAGCTTTCTTT; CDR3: CASSLTANTEAFF
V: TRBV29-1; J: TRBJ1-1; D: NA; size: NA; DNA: TGCAGCGCTCTGGAGGGGGAATTGGCTTTCTTT; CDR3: CSALEGELAFF
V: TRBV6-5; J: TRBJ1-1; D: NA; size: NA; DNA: TGTGCCAGCACCCTCGGACAGTACCACACTGAAGCTTTCTTT; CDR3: CASTLGQYHTEAFF
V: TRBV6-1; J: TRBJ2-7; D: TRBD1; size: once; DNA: TGTGCCAGCGTGGGGACAGGGGTGTGGGAGCAGTACTTC; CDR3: CASVGTGVWEQYF